This entry lists 8 T cell receptor beta chains sequenced from one sample in a study of cytotoxic CD8 clonotypes in ibrutinib-treated CLL. Sequencing was performed with immunoSEQ multiplex PCR; in TCRdb, only in-frame clones are kept and a portion is missing. The sample lists about 140,000 clones; more than 75% were seen once. The source material was PBMCs, sampled after 36 months of ibrutinib treatment. These TCRs come from a human donor with chronic lymphocytic leukemia.

The V and J genes are TRBV19 and TRBJ1-1; weak D call: TRBD1 (6 bases). V was pared by 7 bases and J by 5 bases, with 17 bases between. In germline, CDR1 is LNHDA, CDR2 SQIVND (reference sequence). The CDR3 has 14 residues. Written as DNA, the CDR3 is TGTGCCAGTACCTTACAGGGAACTAGGACTGAAGCTTTCTTT. Translated, it gives CASTLQGTRTEAFF.

The chain joins TRBV5-6 to TRBJ1-5, with no clear D. This CDR3 has 13 amino acids. Germline CDR1 is SGHDT and CDR2 is YYEEEE. Trimming removed 1 base at V and 5 bases at J, with 7 bases between. Written as DNA, the CDR3 is TGTGCCAGCAGCTTGAGAAAGGATCAGCCCCAGCATTTT. Protein sequence: CASSLRKDQPQHF.

CDR3 region: CASSFPGGHEQYF. In DNA, the CDR3 is TGTGCCAGCAGCTTCCCAGGGGGCCACGAGCAGTACTTC. The V and J genes are TRBV5-6 and TRBJ2-7; TRBD1 matches 8 bases. The CDR3 is made up of 13 amino acids. Germline-derived CDR1 and CDR2 are SGHDT and YYEEEE. With V trimmed by 2 bases and J by 5 bases, 3 bases remained unmatched.

The V gene is TRBV6-5, the J gene TRBJ1-2, with a weak D call TRBD1 (6 bases). CDR1 and CDR2 (germline): MNHEY, SVGAGI. The length of the CDR3 is 13 residues. V lost 8 bases and J 6 bases, leaving 16 bases between the germline ends. As DNA, the CDR3 is TGTGCCAGCCGTGACAGGATTCGGGATGGCTACACCTTC. Its protein product is CASRDRIRDGYTF.

The chain carries TRBV7-2 and TRBJ2-5; possibly TRBD1 or TRBD2 for D (5 bases each). This CDR3 comprises 14 residues. Trimming left V 5 bases short and J 2 bases short, with 12 bases between. The germline V gene encodes CDR1 SGHTA and CDR2 FQGNSA. CDR3 coding DNA: TGTGCCAGCAGCCCGGGACCGGGACAAGAGACCCAGTACTTC. Protein sequence: CASSPGPGQETQYF.

The V call is TRBV5-1, the J call TRBJ2-7; D is ambiguous. Trimming shortened V by 3 bases and J by 0 bases, and 19 bases separated the two germline ends. Per germline, CDR1 SGHRS and CDR2 YFSETQ. The CDR3 extends over 17 amino acids. DNA of the CDR3: TGCGCCAGCAGCTACTCCCGTGAGTACTGGAGCTCCTACGAGCAGTACTTC. This translates into CASSYSREYWSSYEQYF.

The V gene is TRBV2, the J gene TRBJ1-3, with 7 bases lining up with TRBD1. The ends lost 10 bases at V and 0 bases at J; junction bases unmatched: 6. This CDR3 spans 14 amino acids. Germline V lookup: CDR1 SNHLY, CDR2 FYNNEI. The CDR3 protein is CATKGQISGNTIYF. CDR3 nucleotide sequence: TGTGCCACCAAGGGACAGATCTCTGGAAACACCATATATTTT.

The chain employs TRBV11-2 and TRBJ2-1, with D hard to call. Trimming removed 6 bases from V and 0 bases from J, with 12 bases in between. This CDR3 spans 15 amino acids. Germline V gene sequence: CDR1 SGHAT, CDR2 FQNNGV. CDR3 residues: CASRPLSPSYNEQFF. CDR3 DNA sequence: TGTGCCAGCAGACCCCTAAGTCCCTCCTACAATGAGCAGTTCTTC.